Below, 2 T cell receptor beta chains from the same sample are listed, as sequenced in a study of cytomegalovirus exposure and HLA in healthy donors. This PCR relied on a set of 60 Vbeta primers and 13 Jbeta primers. TCRdb's table, derived via immunoSEQ multiplex PCR, lists solely in-frame clones and lacks some. The sample contains about 170,000 clones, 80% to 90% of which appear only once. What was sequenced was PBMCs. The receptors were sampled from a woman aged 18-29 years in good health and CMV-seronegative.

This clone was detected a few times. DNA of the CDR3: TGTGCCAGCAGTCGACGGAGCTATGGCTACACCTTC. Its translation: CASSRRSYGYTF. V usage is TRBV28 and J usage is TRBJ1-2; D unresolved. The V and J ends lost 5 bases and 4 bases respectively, with 8 bases between them. This CDR3 has 12 amino acids. Germline values: CDR1 MDHEN, CDR2 SYDVKM.

This clone occurred a few times. V and J are TRBV4-1 and TRBJ2-1; D may be TRBD2 (6 bases). CDR1 is MGHRA, CDR2 YSYEKL, per germline. The V and J ends lost 2 bases and 3 bases respectively, with 17 bases between them. The CDR3 sequence is 17 residues long. The CDR3 here is CASSQSLASSVYNEQFF. CDR3 bases: TGCGCCAGCAGCCAATCCCTAGCGTCTTCCGTCTACAATGAGCAGTTCTTC.